The 25 T cell receptor beta chains given below trace back to one sample, sequenced in a study of post-analysis software for immune sequencing data. Study-wide findings and caveats: TRBV5-6, TRBV5-1 and TRBV20-1 were among roughly five TRBV segments more frequent in patients than controls.

Researchers reported that TCR beta cDNA libraries carried unique molecular identifiers. TCRdb analysed the PCR reads with MiXCR anew, one entry per CDR3 protein. The table shows almost 700,000 distinct CDR3 sequences, with 59% occurring only once. Antigens for these TCRs are unknown. The specimen was blood. These receptors were obtained from a girl aged 2 to 9 with multiple sclerosis.

The chain carries TRBV6-1 and TRBJ1-1; D remains ambiguous. Deletions cut 5 bases from V and 7 bases from J, with 14 bases between. The V gene's germline CDR1 is MNHNS and CDR2 SASEGT. The CDR3 is 13 residues long. CDR3: CASSFREGDEAFF. DNA of the CDR3: TGTGCCAGCAGTTTCCGCGAAGGAGATGAAGCTTTCTTT.

CDR3 protein: CASSESPWGDTQYF. The CDR3 DNA is TGCGCCAGCAGTGAGTCCCCGTGGGGAGATACGCAGTATTTT. The chain combines TRBV10-2 with TRBJ2-3; the D is unclear. Germline loops: CDR1 WSHSY, CDR2 SAAADI. Trimming took 0 bases from V and 5 from J, leaving 9 bases between them. This CDR3 is 14 amino acids long.

The J gene is TRBJ1-5, the V gene TRBV6-5; D is unclear. This CDR3 region has 15 residues. Trimming shortened V by 7 bases and J by 1 base, and 14 bases separated the two germline ends. Germline V gene lookup returns CDR1 MNHEY and CDR2 SVGAGI. CDR3 sequence (DNA): TGTGCCAGCACCCCTGAGGGTTTGAGCAATCAGCCCCAGCATTTT. This sequence encodes CASTPEGLSNQPQHF.

This clonotype was observed once. The chain couples TRBV12-3 or TRBV12-4 to TRBJ1-2; 7 bases map to TRBD1. The CDR3 totals 16 residues. J was trimmed by 4 bases and V by 5 bases; bases with no gene match: 13. CDR3 region: CASSPRQGVGSYGYTF. CDR3 DNA sequence: TGTGCCAGCAGTCCCCGACAGGGTGTGGGGTCCTATGGCTACACCTTC.

The sample holds a few counts of this clonotype. The chain joins TRBV5-5 to TRBJ2-3; D unresolved. V was clipped by 0 bases and J by 2 bases, with 13 bases between them. CDR3 length equals 16 residues. Per germline, CDR1 SGHKS and CDR2 YYEKEE (reference sequence). CDR3 in amino acids: CASSLVDPRITDTQYF. Here the CDR3 DNA reads TGTGCCAGCAGCTTGGTAGACCCAAGAATCACAGATACGCAGTATTTT.

V gene TRBV7-3 combines with J gene TRBJ1-2; D unclear. This CDR3 has 14 residues. V lost 3 bases to trimming and J lost 4 bases, with 12 bases between them. Looked up from germline, CDR1 is SGHTA and CDR2 is FQGTGA. This chain's CDR3 is CASSFSSSGYGYTF. In DNA, the CDR3 is TGTGCCAGCAGCTTTAGCTCATCGGGCTATGGCTACACCTTC.

V gene TRBV27 combines with J gene TRBJ1-1, with 8 bases identical to TRBD1. The ends lost 4 bases at V and 4 bases at J; junction bases unmatched: 5. Germline CDR1 reads MNHEY; CDR2 reads SMNVEV (reference sequence). CDR3 length: 14 amino acids. The CDR3 coding sequence is TGTGCCAGCAGTTCCTCAGGGGGCGGCACTGAAGCTTTCTTT. Its protein is CASSSSGGGTEAFF.

To note about this clonotype: The junction differs from germline at one of its ends, possibly a read error. V usage is TRBV11-2 and J usage is TRBJ1-2, with TRBD1 as a possible D gene (6 bases). Germline loops: CDR1 SGHAT, CDR2 FQNNGV. This CDR3 is 13 amino acids long. CDR3 nucleotide sequence: TGTGTCAGCAGCCAGGACAGTGGTGGTGGCTACACCTTC. It encodes CVSSQDSGGGYTF.

The V gene is TRBV4-2, the J gene TRBJ2-3; D not resolved. The CDR3 is 16 amino acids. The germline CDR1 and CDR2 sequences are LGHNA and YNFKEQ. V was pared by 1 base and J by 0 bases, with 11 bases between. This CDR3 reads CASSQVGQPSTDTQYF. The CDR3 nucleotides read TGTGCCAGCAGCCAAGTCGGCCAGCCGAGCACAGATACGCAGTATTTT.

This clonotype was recorded only once. The chain is built from TRBV12-3 or TRBV12-4 and TRBJ1-2; D not certain. The V gene lost 2 bases and the J gene lost 4 bases, with 8 bases spanning the gap. This CDR3 contains 13 residues. For the CDR3, the DNA is TGTGCCAGCAGTTTAATCTTCGGCTATGGCTACACCTTC. Translated, it gives CASSLIFGYGYTF.

V gene TRBV7-9 combines with J gene TRBJ2-1; D uncertain. V was trimmed by 2 bases and J by 6 bases, leaving 8 bases between them. The CDR3 contains 13 residues. Per the germline V gene, CDR1 is SEHNR and CDR2 is FQNEAQ (reference sequence). The CDR3 region is CASSLFIGNEQFF. CDR3 coding DNA: TGTGCCAGCAGCTTATTTATCGGCAATGAGCAGTTCTTC. Full variable domain (outside the CDR3, taken from reference TRBV7-9 and TRBJ2-1): DTGVSQNPRHKITKRGQNVTFRCDPISEHNRLYWYRQTLGQGPEFLTYFQNEAQLEKSRLLSDRFSAERPKGSFSTLEIQRTEQGDSAMYLCASSLFIGNEQFFGPGTRLTVL.

V is TRBV7-9 and J is TRBJ2-7; TRBD2 aligns across 13 bases. Germline V gives CDR1 SEHNR, CDR2 FQNEAQ (reference sequence). Trimming took 0 bases from V and 4 from J; bases not matched to a gene: 6. This CDR3 comprises 17 residues. The CDR3: CASSLASGLAGVYEQYF. The CDR3 DNA sequence: TGTGCCAGCAGCTTAGCGAGCGGACTAGCGGGAGTGTACGAGCAGTACTTC. Based on the CDR3 plus reference TRBV7-9 and TRBJ2-7, the full variable domain is DTGVSQNPRHKITKRGQNVTFRCDPISEHNRLYWYRQTLGQGPEFLTYFQNEAQLEKSRLLSDRFSAERPKGSFSTLEIQRTEQGDSAMYLCASSLASGLAGVYEQYFGPGTRLTVT.

This clonotype was seen a single time. J is TRBJ1-2 and V is TRBV20-1, with D uncertain. CDR3 size: 14 residues. The V gene's germline CDR1 is DFQATT and CDR2 SNEGSKA (reference sequence). Trimming cost V 6 bases and J 4 bases, with 18 bases left between them. The CDR3 region is CSATPRVTPYGYTF. The CDR3, as DNA: TGCAGTGCAACTCCGCGGGTTACTCCCTATGGCTACACCTTC.

This clonotype was found a few times. As DNA, the CDR3 is TGTGCCAGCAGCCAGGCGACAGGGGGGCAAGAGACCCAGTACTTC. This encodes CASSQATGGQETQYF. The chain uses TRBV7-7 and TRBJ2-5, with 9 bases identical to TRBD1. Trimming removed 5 bases from V and 2 bases from J; junction bases left unmatched: 6. Germline V CDR1 and CDR2: SSHAT, FNYEAQ (reference sequence). This CDR3 comprises 15 residues.

The chain carries TRBV19 and TRBJ1-2; unclear D gene. V shed 3 bases and J shed 4 bases, with 9 bases lying between them. The germline gives CDR1 LNHDA, CDR2 SQIVND (reference sequence). This CDR3 comprises 13 residues. The CDR3 here is CASSIRVLYGYTF. As DNA, the CDR3 is TGTGCCAGTAGTATTAGGGTACTCTATGGCTACACCTTC. Filled out from reference TRBV19 and TRBJ1-2, the complete variable domain reads DGGITQSPKYLFRKEGQNVTLSCEQNLNHDAMYWYRQDPGQGLRLIYYSQIVNDFQKGDIAEGYSVSREKKESFPLTVTSAQKNPTAFYLCASSIRVLYGYTFGSGTRLTVV.

The chain carries TRBV27 and TRBJ1-1; 10 bases are shared with TRBD1. CDR3 length: 16 amino acids. With 5 bases clipped from V and 4 bases from J, the junction kept 10 bases outside the gene matches. The germline CDR1 and CDR2 sequences are MNHEY and SMNVEV (reference sequence). The CDR3 DNA follows: TGTGCCAGCAGTCTAACATCCTGGACAGGGGGCACTGAAGCTTTCTTT. Amino acids: CASSLTSWTGGTEAFF.

This clonotype was seen more than once but under ten times. The chain is built from TRBV4-2 and TRBJ2-1, with 9 bases matching TRBD2. V dropped 1 base and J dropped 6; count of bases not matched to a gene: 10. Per the germline V gene, CDR1 is LGHNA and CDR2 is YNFKEQ. This CDR3 has 17 amino acids. DNA for the CDR3: TGTGCCAGCAGCCAAGGCGTTAGCGGGGGAAGACCCAATGAGCAGTTCTTC. This translates into CASSQGVSGGRPNEQFF.

This clonotype was seen more than once but under ten times. The CDR3, as DNA: TGTGCCAGCAGCTTAGTAGGTGGTGTGGATACGCAGTATTTT. Amino acids: CASSLVGGVDTQYF. This chain uses TRBV11-2 with TRBJ2-3; no definite D call. Germline CDR1 and CDR2: SGHAT and FQNNGV. Trimming took off 1 base at V and 6 bases at J, with 11 bases between the two ends. This CDR3 has 14 amino acids.

The chain combines TRBV7-2 with TRBJ1-5; D ambiguous. Trimming left V 5 bases short and J 5 bases short, with 10 bases between. The CDR3 has 13 amino acids. Germline V CDR1 and CDR2: SGHTA, FQGNSA. The CDR3 reads CASSMEGYQPQHF. CDR3 nucleotides: TGTGCCAGCAGCATGGAAGGCTATCAGCCCCAGCATTTT.

The chain carries TRBV9 and TRBJ2-1; no clear D. Germline V gives CDR1 SGDLS, CDR2 YYNGEE. The CDR3 contains 11 residues. V was trimmed by 4 bases and J by 7 bases, leaving 6 bases between them. CDR3 in amino acids: CASSIANEQFF. CDR3 DNA sequence: TGTGCCAGCAGCATAGCAAATGAGCAGTTCTTC. Full variable domain (outside the CDR3, taken from reference TRBV9 and TRBJ2-1): DSGVTQTPKHLITATGQRVTLRCSPRSGDLSVYWYQQSLDQGLQFLIQYYNGEERAKGNILERFSAQQFPDLHSELNLSSLELGDSALYFCASSIANEQFFGPGTRLTVL.

The V call is TRBV10-3, the J call TRBJ2-5, with TRBD2 matching over 11 bases. The V gene end was trimmed by 6 bases and the J gene end by 5 bases; junction bases not matched to a gene: 14. Germline loops: CDR1 ENHRY, CDR2 SYGVKD. The CDR3 is made up of 17 amino acids. This CDR3 reads CAISKGTSGLNEETQYF. The CDR3 coding sequence is TGTGCCATCAGCAAGGGGACTAGCGGTCTCAACGAGGAGACCCAGTACTTC.

The rearrangement links TRBV6-1 to TRBJ2-5, with no clear D. The J call is in doubt because the DNA end fits TRBJ2-7 better. The germline CDR1 and CDR2 sequences are MNHNS and SASEGT. CDR3 length equals 14 residues. The CDR3 spells CASSEGEGTYEQYF. Here the CDR3 DNA reads TGTGCCAGCAGTGAAGGGGAAGGGACCTACGAGCAGTACTTC.

The V call is TRBV7-3, the J call TRBJ2-3, with TRBD2 matching over 14 bases. Germline V gives CDR1 SGHTA, CDR2 FQGTGA. The CDR3 contains 21 residues. V dropped 4 bases and J dropped 1; count of bases not matched to a gene: 16. The CDR3 protein is CASSSPGGLAGEPSGTDTQYF. DNA of the CDR3: TGTGCCAGCAGCTCACCTGGGGGACTAGCGGGAGAGCCCTCTGGCACAGATACGCAGTATTTT.

V gene TRBV12-3 or TRBV12-4 combines with J gene TRBJ1-2; tentative D call: TRBD1 (5 bases). The CDR3 runs 14 residues. V gave up 4 bases and J gave up 6 bases, with 15 bases separating them. Here the CDR3 reads CASSSSQGRHGYTF. DNA of the CDR3: TGTGCCAGCAGTTCTTCTCAGGGACGCCATGGCTACACCTTC.

The genes are TRBV6-6 and TRBJ2-1; the match to TRBD1 covers 10 bases. Germline assignment: CDR1 MNHNY and CDR2 SVGAGI (reference sequence). V lost 7 bases and J lost 12; bases outside the gene matches: 6. The CDR3 loop spans 12 amino acids. CDR3 sequence: CASKTGGFGQFF. In DNA, the CDR3 is TGTGCCAGCAAGACAGGGGGCTTTGGGCAGTTCTTC.